Below, 26 T cell receptor beta chains from the same sample are listed, as sequenced in a study of blood T cell repertoires in COVID-19. TCRdb's copy holds only in-frame clones and misses some; the assay was immunoSEQ multiplex PCR. Among about 86,000 clones, roughly 91% were seen once, and the ten largest hold 1% to 1.5%. The sample consisted of PBMCs or T cells enriched from blood (not recorded which). The origin of the receptors is a woman between 50 and 59 years old with acute COVID-19.

The chain uses TRBV19 and TRBJ2-1; D might be TRBD2 (6 bases). V was clipped by 4 bases and J by 2 bases, with 9 bases between them. Germline loops: CDR1 LNHDA, CDR2 SQIVND (reference sequence). The CDR3 length is 14 residues. The CDR3 DNA reads TGTGCCAGTAGTACCCCGGGGGCCTACAATGAGCAGTTCTTC. Translating gives CASSTPGAYNEQFF.

The V gene is TRBV19, the J gene TRBJ2-1; 9 positions agree with TRBD2. The germline V gene has CDR1 LNHDA and CDR2 SQIVND (reference sequence). The length of the CDR3 is 15 residues. The J segment lost 7 bases and the V segment lost 5 bases, leaving 9 bases of the junction unmatched. The CDR3 sequence is CASSGAGGGRNEQFF. CDR3 sequence (DNA): TGTGCCAGTAGTGGAGCGGGAGGAGGGCGGAATGAGCAGTTCTTC.

The gene calls are TRBV27 and TRBJ2-7; D possibly corresponds to TRBD1 (7 bases). The germline CDR1 and CDR2 sequences are MNHEY and SMNVEV (reference sequence). V lost 10 bases and J 2 bases, leaving 21 bases between the germline ends. There are 15 residues in the CDR3. The CDR3 DNA is TGTGCCACGTCACGGGCGGGACAGCGCGCCTACGAGCAGTACTTC. This sequence encodes CATSRAGQRAYEQYF.

DNA for the CDR3: TGTGCCATCAGCAGGTCAGAGAGGGAACCAGAGACCCAGTACTTC. Translating gives CAISRSEREPETQYF. V is TRBV10-3 and J is TRBJ2-5; perhaps TRBD2 as D (5 bases). Trimming shortened V by 6 bases and J by 4 bases, and 18 bases separated the two germline ends. From germline, CDR1 is ENHRY and CDR2 SYGVKD. The CDR3 covers 15 residues.

The chain carries TRBV9 and TRBJ1-1; 12 positions agree with TRBD1. Germline values: CDR1 SGDLS, CDR2 YYNGEE. The CDR3 length is 17 residues. The V gene end was trimmed by 3 bases and the J gene end by 3 bases; junction bases not matched to a gene: 9. CDR3 residues: CASSDPGQGATDTEAFF. The CDR3 coding sequence is TGTGCCAGCAGCGACCCGGGACAGGGGGCAACGGACACTGAAGCTTTCTTT.

This rearrangement joins TRBV21-1 to TRBJ1-4; no check of the table's D call, TRBD1, against the DNA was made. TRBV21-1 is listed as a pseudogene. This CDR3 has 16 amino acids. CDR3 in DNA: TGTGCCAGCAGTGACGCCTTGGGCAGGGGGAAGGAAAAACTGTTTTTT. Its protein is CASSDALGRGKEKLFF.

The chain joins TRBV27 to TRBJ1-1, with D hard to call. The CDR3 loop spans 18 amino acids. V dropped 6 bases and J dropped 0 bases, with 23 bases sitting between them. Looked up from germline, CDR1 is MNHEY and CDR2 is SMNVEV (reference sequence). CDR3 coding DNA: TGTGCCAGCAGAGTCAATTCCGCCTACTCTCTAATGAACACTGAAGCTTTCTTT. Translated, it gives CASRVNSAYSLMNTEAFF.

This chain links TRBV15 with TRBJ2-3; 7 nucleotides line up with TRBD2. This CDR3 has 16 residues. Germline V gene sequence: CDR1 LNHNV, CDR2 YYDKDF (reference sequence). Trimming took 4 bases from V and 2 from J; bases not matched to a gene: 9. In DNA, the CDR3 is TGTGCCACCAGCACGCAGGCTAGCGGCTTCACAGATACGCAGTATTTT. Its translation is CATSTQASGFTDTQYF.

Here the CDR3 reads CASSQDRAGGHTGELFF. CDR3 sequence (DNA): TGTGCCAGCAGCCAAGATCGGGCGGGAGGGCACACCGGGGAGCTGTTTTTT. The chain carries TRBV4-2 and TRBJ2-2; 9 nucleotides align to TRBD2. The CDR3 length is 17 residues. Per the germline V gene, CDR1 is LGHNA and CDR2 is YNFKEQ. With 0 bases clipped from V and 3 bases from J, the junction kept 5 bases outside the gene matches.

The rearrangement links TRBV4-1 to TRBJ1-2; tentative D call: TRBD1 (5 bases). CDR1 and CDR2 from the germline V gene are MGHRA and YSYEKL. V gave up 4 bases and J gave up 5 bases, with 8 bases separating them. This CDR3 spans 12 amino acids. CDR3 sequence (DNA): TGCGCCAGCAGCCCTAGGGGTTATGGCTACACCTTC. This sequence encodes CASSPRGYGYTF.

V usage is TRBV10-3 and J usage is TRBJ2-1; 9 bases match TRBD2. CDR1 is ENHRY, CDR2 SYGVKD, per germline. J gave up 2 bases and V 0 bases, and 2 bases lay outside the gene matches. The CDR3 is 16 amino acids. CDR3 DNA: TGTGCCATCAGTGAGTCGAGCGGGAGGACCTACAATGAGCAGTTCTTC. Its translation: CAISESSGRTYNEQFF.

This chain joins TRBV4-3 and TRBJ1-3; D unresolved. Germline assignment: CDR1 LGHNA and CDR2 YSLEER. The germline V and J ends were trimmed by 2 bases and 8 bases, with 4 bases remaining between them. This CDR3 is 11 amino acids long. The CDR3 sequence: CASSQYDTIYF. The CDR3 nucleotides read TGCGCCAGCAGCCAATATGACACCATATATTTT.

V gene TRBV5-4 combines with J gene TRBJ1-2, with a weak D call TRBD1 (6 bases). Germline CDR1 reads SGHNT; CDR2 reads YYREEE (reference sequence). The CDR3 is 13 amino acids. Trimming cost V 1 base and J 6 bases, with 10 bases left between them. The CDR3 sequence: CASSLTGINGYTF. For the CDR3, the DNA is TGTGCCAGCAGCTTGACAGGGATTAATGGCTACACCTTC.

In this sample, this clone turned up a few times. The rearrangement links TRBV6-5 to TRBJ1-1; no firm D call. CDR1 and CDR2 from the germline V gene are MNHEY and SVGAGI. Trimming took 8 bases from V and 5 from J, leaving 15 bases between them. This CDR3 is 13 amino acids long. CDR3 loop: CASSPVGRTEAFF. The CDR3, as DNA: TGTGCCAGCTCTCCCGTGGGCAGGACTGAAGCTTTCTTT.

The chain is built from TRBV2 and TRBJ1-2; tentatively, D is TRBD1 (6 bases). V was clipped by 3 bases and J by 3 bases, with 11 bases between them. The CDR3 consists of 14 residues. In germline, CDR1 is SNHLY, CDR2 FYNNEI. CDR3 residues: CASSEDSKDYGYTF. The CDR3 DNA follows: TGTGCCAGCAGTGAGGACAGTAAGGACTATGGCTACACCTTC. The full variable domain, completed using reference TRBV2 and TRBJ1-2, is EPEVTQTPSHQVTQMGQEVILRCVPISNHLYFYWYRQILGQKVEFLVSFYNNEISEKSEIFDDQFSVERPDGSNFTLKIRSTKLEDSAMYFCASSEDSKDYGYTFGSGTRLTVV.

The chain is built from TRBV7-9 and TRBJ2-1; D gene unclear. The CDR3 is 15 residues long. V was pared by 8 bases and J by 3 bases, with 17 bases between. CDR1 SEHNR and CDR2 FQNEAQ come from the germline V gene (reference sequence). The CDR3 nucleotides are TGTGCCAGCCCGAGTGGGCCGCTCAACTACAATGAGCAGTTCTTC. Protein sequence: CASPSGPLNYNEQFF.

The DNA of the CDR3 is TGTGCCACCGGCGGAGGGGATGGCTACACCTTC. This sequence encodes CATGGGDGYTF. The chain recombines TRBV24-1 with TRBJ1-2; D possibly corresponds to TRBD1 (5 bases). The CDR3 sequence is 11 residues long. V lost 9 bases to trimming and J lost 6 bases, with 10 bases between them. Germline V gene sequence: CDR1 KGHDR, CDR2 SFDVKD.

With regard to this clone: One end of the junction fails to match germline, which may point to a read error. This chain joins TRBV30 and TRBJ2-5; 7 nucleotides line up with TRBD2. The CDR3 length is 14 residues. From germline, CDR1 is GTSNPN and CDR2 SVGIG (reference sequence). CDR3 region: CACSGRAGRETQYF. The CDR3 nucleotides are TGTGCCTGCAGTGGGAGGGCCGGGAGAGAGACCCAGTACTTC.

Of note for this clone: The junction departs from the called germline gene at one end, perhaps through a read error. V usage is TRBV19 and J usage is TRBJ1-3, with D uncertain. Germline CDR1 is LNHDA and CDR2 is SQIVND (reference sequence). The CDR3 spans 9 residues. The CDR3 coding sequence is TGTGCCAGTAGTCATATCCCCGGGTTT. This encodes CASSHIPGF.

This chain connects TRBV5-6 to TRBJ2-7, with TRBD1 matching 9 bases. CDR3 length: 14 residues. Trimming cost V 4 bases and J 7 bases; bases outside gene matches: 9. In germline, CDR1 is SGHDT, CDR2 YYEEEE. CDR3: CASSTPGQGGEQYF. In DNA, the CDR3 is TGTGCCAGCAGCACGCCGGGACAGGGCGGTGAGCAGTACTTC.

The V call is TRBV11-2, the J call TRBJ1-1, with 7 bases fitting TRBD1. CDR3 length: 15 amino acids. CDR1 and CDR2 from the germline V gene are SGHAT and FQNNGV. The junction had 5 bases not matched to a gene; V was cut back by 1 base and J by 3 bases. CDR3 sequence: CASSLGAQGYTEAFF. CDR3 DNA sequence: TGTGCCAGCAGCTTAGGAGCACAGGGGTACACTGAAGCTTTCTTT.

A few counts support this clone. The chain is built from TRBV2 and TRBJ2-7; 9 bases align to TRBD2. Per the germline V gene, CDR1 is SNHLY and CDR2 is FYNNEI. The V and J ends lost 10 bases and 0 bases, in that order; junction bases with no gene match: 10. This CDR3 has 15 residues. The CDR3 loop reads CAIFLLAGTSYEQYF. CDR3 DNA: TGTGCCATCTTCTTACTAGCGGGTACCTCCTACGAGCAGTACTTC.

This clone was counted a single time. The chain links TRBV5-4 to TRBJ1-1; 11 positions agree with TRBD1. The CDR3 runs to 14 residues. CDR1 is SGHNT and CDR2 is YYREEE in the germline V gene (reference sequence). The V and J ends lost 6 bases and 6 bases, in that order; junction bases with no gene match: 7. CDR3 nucleotides: TGTGCCAGCACCATGGACAGGGGGCATGCTGAAGCTTTCTTT. Its protein product is CASTMDRGHAEAFF.

This rearrangement joins TRBV9 to TRBJ2-1; tentative D call: TRBD1 (6 bases). With 0 bases removed from V and 3 bases from J, the gap between germline ends came to 13 bases. The CDR3 has 16 amino acids. Germline V gives CDR1 SGDLS, CDR2 YYNGEE. CDR3 protein: CASSVAGGLGYNEQFF. As DNA, the CDR3 is TGTGCCAGCAGCGTAGCTGGGGGCCTGGGCTACAATGAGCAGTTCTTC.

V is TRBV28 and J is TRBJ1-1; a weak D match, TRBD1 (5 bases). This CDR3 is 12 amino acids long. CDR1 is MDHEN and CDR2 is SYDVKM in the germline V gene. Written as DNA, the CDR3 is TGTGCTGGGCGGGGGGGGTACACTGAAGCTTTCTTT. This sequence encodes CAGRGGYTEAFF. The whole variable domain, remainder taken from reference TRBV28 and TRBJ1-1, is DVKVTQSSRYLVKRTGEKVFLECVQDMDHENMFWYRQDPGLGLRLIYFSYDVKMKEKGDIPEGYSVSREKKERFSLILESASTNQTSMYLCAGRGGYTEAFFGQGTRLTVV.

J is TRBJ2-2 and V is TRBV2; 14 nucleotides align to TRBD2. Trimming cost V 8 bases and J 4 bases; bases outside gene matches: 6. The germline gives CDR1 SNHLY, CDR2 FYNNEI. This CDR3 is built from 16 residues. CDR3 sequence (DNA): TGTGCCAGCGGGGGACTAGCGGGAGCGGGCACCGGGGAGCTGTTTTTT. Its translation: CASGGLAGAGTGELFF.